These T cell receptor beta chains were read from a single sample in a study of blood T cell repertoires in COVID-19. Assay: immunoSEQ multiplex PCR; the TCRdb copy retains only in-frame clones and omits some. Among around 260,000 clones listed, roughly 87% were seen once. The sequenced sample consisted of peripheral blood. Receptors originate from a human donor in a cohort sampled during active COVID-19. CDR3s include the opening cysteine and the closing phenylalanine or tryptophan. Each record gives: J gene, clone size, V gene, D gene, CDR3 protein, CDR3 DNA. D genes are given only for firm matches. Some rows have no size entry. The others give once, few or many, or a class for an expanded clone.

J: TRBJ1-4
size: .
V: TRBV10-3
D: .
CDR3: CAISSGSNEKLFF
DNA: TGTGCCATCAGTTCGGGATCTAATGAAAAACTGTTTTTT

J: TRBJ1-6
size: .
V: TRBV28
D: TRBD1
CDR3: CASSLLTGDYSPLHF
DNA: TGTGCCAGCAGTTTACTCACAGGGGATTATTCACCCCTCCACTTT

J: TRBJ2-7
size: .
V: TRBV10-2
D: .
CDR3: CASSYDIRYEQYF
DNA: TGCGCCAGCAGTTACGATATACGGTACGAGCAGTACTTC

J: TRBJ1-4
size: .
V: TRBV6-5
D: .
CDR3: CASSDSLREKLFF
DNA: TGTGCCAGCAGCGACAGCTTGAGAGAAAAACTGTTTTTT

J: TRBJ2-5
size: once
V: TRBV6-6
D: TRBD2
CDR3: CASSHRTSLETQYF
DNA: TGTGCCAGCAGTCACCGGACTAGCTTGGAGACCCAGTACTTC

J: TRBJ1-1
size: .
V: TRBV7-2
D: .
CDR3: CASSAVAGVNTEAFF
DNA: TGTGCCAGCAGCGCGGTCGCGGGTGTAAACACTGAAGCTTTCTTT

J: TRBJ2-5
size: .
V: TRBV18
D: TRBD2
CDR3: CASSPAGLAGQETQYF
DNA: TGTGCCAGCTCACCTGCCGGACTAGCGGGACAGGAGACCCAGTACTTC

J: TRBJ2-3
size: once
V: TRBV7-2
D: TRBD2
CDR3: CASSPSGRDTDTQYF
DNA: TGTGCCAGCAGCCCCAGCGGGAGGGACACAGATACGCAGTATTTT

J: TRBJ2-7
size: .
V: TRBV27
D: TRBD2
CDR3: CASSLTGLNYEQYF
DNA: TGTGCCAGCAGTTTAACGGGACTAAACTACGAGCAGTACTTC

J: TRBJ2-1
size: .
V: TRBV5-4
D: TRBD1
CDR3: CASSLGQGQVTEQFF
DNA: TGTGCCAGCAGCCTCGGACAGGGGCAAGTCACTGAGCAGTTCTTC

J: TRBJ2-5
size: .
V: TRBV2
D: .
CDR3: CASSVVSQETQYF
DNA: TGTGCCAGCAGTGTGGTCAGCCAAGAGACCCAGTACTTC

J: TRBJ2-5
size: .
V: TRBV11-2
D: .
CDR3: CASSLSSSQETQYF
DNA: TGTGCCAGCAGCTTATCCAGTTCCCAAGAGACCCAGTACTTC

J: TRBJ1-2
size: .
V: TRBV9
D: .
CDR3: CASSVSGYPGYTF
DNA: TGTGCCAGCAGCGTATCAGGGTATCCTGGCTACACCTTC

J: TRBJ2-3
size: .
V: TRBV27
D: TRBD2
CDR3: CASSFRTSGAGWQYF
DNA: TGTGCCAGCAGTTTCAGGACTAGCGGGGCGGGTTGGCAGTATTTT

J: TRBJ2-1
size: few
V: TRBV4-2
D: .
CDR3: CASSQVGSGLKNEQFF
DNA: TGTGCCAGCAGCCAAGTAGGCTCGGGACTTAAAAATGAGCAGTTCTTC

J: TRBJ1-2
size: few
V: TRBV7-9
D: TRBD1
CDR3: CASSFSPGQGSPGYTF
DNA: TGTGCCAGCAGCTTCTCTCCGGGACAGGGGTCCCCTGGCTACACCTTC

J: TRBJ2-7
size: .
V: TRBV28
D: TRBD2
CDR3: CASSYTSGLSYEQYF
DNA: TGTGCCAGCAGTTACACTAGCGGACTTTCCTACGAGCAGTACTTC

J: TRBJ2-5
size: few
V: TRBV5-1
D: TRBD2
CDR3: CASSPTSGILETQYF
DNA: TGCGCCAGCAGCCCCACTAGCGGGATTTTAGAGACCCAGTACTTC

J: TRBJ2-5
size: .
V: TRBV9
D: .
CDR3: CASSSRGGQETQYF
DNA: TGTGCCAGCAGCTCGAGAGGGGGACAAGAGACCCAGTACTTC

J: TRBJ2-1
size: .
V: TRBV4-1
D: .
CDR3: CASSQDLSGSSYNEQFF
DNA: TGCGCCAGCAGCCAAGATCTTAGCGGCAGCTCCTACAATGAGCAGTTCTTC

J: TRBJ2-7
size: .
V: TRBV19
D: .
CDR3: CASRAGYEQYF
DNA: TGTGCCAGTAGGGCAGGATACGAGCAGTACTTC

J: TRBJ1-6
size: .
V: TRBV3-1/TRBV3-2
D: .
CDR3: CASSRQGMGNSPLHF
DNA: TGTGCCAGCAGCCGGCAGGGGATGGGGAATTCACCCCTCCACTTT

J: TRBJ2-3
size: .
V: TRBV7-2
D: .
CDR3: CASSPPGGFSSTDTQYF
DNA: TGTGCCAGCAGCCCCCCCGGCGGGTTCTCTAGCACAGATACGCAGTATTTT

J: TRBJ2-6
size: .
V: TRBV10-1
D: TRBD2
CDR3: CASREVRSSGRNTGANVLTF
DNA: TGCGCCAGCAGAGAAGTTAGGTCTAGCGGGAGAAATACTGGGGCCAACGTCCTGACTTTC

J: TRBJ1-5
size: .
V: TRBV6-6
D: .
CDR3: CASSYAGSSNQPQHF
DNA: TGTGCCAGCAGTTACGCGGGGAGCAGCAATCAGCCCCAGCATTTT

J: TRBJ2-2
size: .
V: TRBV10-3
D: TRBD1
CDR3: CAISAIGTGGTGELFF
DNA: TGTGCCATCAGTGCTATTGGGACAGGGGGCACCGGGGAGCTGTTTTTT

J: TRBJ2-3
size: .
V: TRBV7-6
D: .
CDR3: CASSKPTGITDTQYF
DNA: TGTGCCAGCAGCAAACCGACAGGAATCACAGATACGCAGTATTTT

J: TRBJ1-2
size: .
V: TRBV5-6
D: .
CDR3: CASSQNRESGYTF
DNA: TGTGCCAGCAGCCAAAACAGGGAGTCCGGCTACACCTTC

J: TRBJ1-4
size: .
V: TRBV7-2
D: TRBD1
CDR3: CASSPDRASEKLFF
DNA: TGTGCCAGCAGCCCGGACAGGGCGTCTGAAAAACTGTTTTTT

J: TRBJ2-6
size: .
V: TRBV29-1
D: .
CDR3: CSCTSSGANVLTF
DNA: TGCAGCTGTACGAGCTCTGGGGCCAACGTCCTGACTTTC

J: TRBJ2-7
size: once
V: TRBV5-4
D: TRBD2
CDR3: CASSLIGTSGNEQYF
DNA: TGTGCCAGCAGCTTGATAGGGACTAGCGGTAACGAGCAGTACTTC

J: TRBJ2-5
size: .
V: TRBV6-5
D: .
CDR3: CASRDKYIVKTQYF
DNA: TGTGCCAGCAGGGACAAATATATTGTGAAGACCCAGTACTTC

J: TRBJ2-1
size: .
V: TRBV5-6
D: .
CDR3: CASSPPPGYNNEQFF
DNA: TGTGCCAGCAGCCCCCCCCCAGGCTATAACAATGAGCAGTTCTTC

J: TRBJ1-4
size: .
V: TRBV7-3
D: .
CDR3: CASSLSGRDNEKLFF
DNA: TGTGCCAGCAGCTTAAGCGGGAGGGATAATGAAAAACTGTTTTTT

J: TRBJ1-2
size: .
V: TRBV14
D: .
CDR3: CASSQGQNYGYTF
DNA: TGTGCCAGCAGCCAAGGGCAGAACTATGGCTACACCTTC

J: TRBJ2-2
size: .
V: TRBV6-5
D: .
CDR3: CATGGPTGELFF
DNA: TGTGCCACCGGCGGGCCCACCGGGGAGCTGTTTTTT

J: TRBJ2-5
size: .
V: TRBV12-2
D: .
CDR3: CASRLCPRPEETQYF
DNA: TGTGCAAGTCGCTTATGTCCCCGCCCAGAAGAGACCCAGTACTTC

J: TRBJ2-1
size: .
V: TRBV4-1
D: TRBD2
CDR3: CASSQRGLAGGIVNEQFF
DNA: TGCGCCAGCAGCCAACGTGGACTAGCGGGAGGAATAGTCAATGAGCAGTTCTTC

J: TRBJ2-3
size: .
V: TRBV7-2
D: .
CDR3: CASSPLQRGSTDTQYF
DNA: TGTGCCAGCAGCCCTCTACAACGGGGAAGCACAGATACGCAGTATTTT

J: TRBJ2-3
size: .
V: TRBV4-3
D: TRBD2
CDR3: CASSQEWGSGRMSTQYF
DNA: TGCGCCAGCAGCCAAGAATGGGGTAGCGGGAGGATGAGTACGCAGTATTTT

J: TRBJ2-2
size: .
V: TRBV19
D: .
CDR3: CASLVGGAANTGELFF
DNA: TGTGCCAGTCTGGTAGGGGGGGCCGCGAACACCGGGGAGCTGTTTTTT

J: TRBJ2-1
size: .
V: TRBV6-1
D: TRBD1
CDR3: CASSVTASKSGTGEFF
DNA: TGTGCCAGCAGTGTGACTGCCTCGAAGTCGGGGACAGGGGAGTTCTTC

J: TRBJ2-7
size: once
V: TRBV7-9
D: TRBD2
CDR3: CASSRSGGSYEQYF
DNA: TGTGCCAGCAGTCGTAGCGGGGGCTCCTACGAGCAGTACTTC

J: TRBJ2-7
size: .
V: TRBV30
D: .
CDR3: CAWALQGYEQYF
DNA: TGTGCCTGGGCCCTACAGGGCTACGAGCAGTACTTC

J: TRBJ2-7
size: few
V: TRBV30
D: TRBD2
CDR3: CAWSGDYYEQYF
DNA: TGTGCCTGGAGCGGGGACTACTACGAGCAGTACTTC

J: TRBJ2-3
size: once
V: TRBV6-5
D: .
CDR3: CASKSGDGDTQYF
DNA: TGTGCCAGCAAGTCGGGAGACGGTGATACGCAGTATTTT

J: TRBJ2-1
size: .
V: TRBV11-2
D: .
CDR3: CASSPGVLSYNEQFF
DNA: TGTGCCAGCAGCCCCGGGGTATTATCCTACAATGAGCAGTTCTTC

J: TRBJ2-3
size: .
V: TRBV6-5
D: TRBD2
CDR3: CASRLAGVQADTQYF
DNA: TGTGCCAGCAGGCTAGCGGGGGTGCAAGCAGATACGCAGTATTTT

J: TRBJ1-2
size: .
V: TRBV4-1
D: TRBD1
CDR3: CASSSLPTGLANGYTF
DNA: TGCGCCAGCAGCTCTTTGCCGACAGGGCTCGCGAACGGCTACACCTTC